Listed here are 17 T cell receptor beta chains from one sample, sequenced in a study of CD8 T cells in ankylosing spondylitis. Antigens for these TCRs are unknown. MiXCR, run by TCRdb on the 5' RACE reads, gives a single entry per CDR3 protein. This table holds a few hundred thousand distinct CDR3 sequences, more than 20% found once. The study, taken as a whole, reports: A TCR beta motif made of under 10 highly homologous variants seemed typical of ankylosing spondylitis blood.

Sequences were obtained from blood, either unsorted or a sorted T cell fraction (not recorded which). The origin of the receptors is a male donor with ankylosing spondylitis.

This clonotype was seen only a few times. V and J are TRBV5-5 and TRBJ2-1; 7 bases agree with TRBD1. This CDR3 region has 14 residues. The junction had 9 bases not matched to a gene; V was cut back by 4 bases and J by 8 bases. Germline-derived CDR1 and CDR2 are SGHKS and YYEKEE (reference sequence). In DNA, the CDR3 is TGTGCCAGCAGCGGTCGTCCCGGGACAGATGAGCAGTTCTTC. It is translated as CASSGRPGTDEQFF.

CDR3 amino acids: CASSTRNADTQYF. CDR3 DNA sequence: TGTGCCAGCAGTACTAGAAACGCAGATACGCAGTATTTT. The chain joins TRBV6-2 or TRBV6-3 to TRBJ2-3; D perhaps matches TRBD2 (5 bases). Germline loops: CDR1 MNHEY, CDR2 SVGEGT. The V end was cut by 5 bases, the J end by 4 bases, with 10 bases between. CDR3 length equals 13 residues.

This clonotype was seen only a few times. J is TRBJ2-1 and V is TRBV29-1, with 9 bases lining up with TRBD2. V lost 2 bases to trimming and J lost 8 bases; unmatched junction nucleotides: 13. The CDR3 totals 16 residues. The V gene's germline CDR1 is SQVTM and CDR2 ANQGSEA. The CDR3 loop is CSVELAGELVEDEQFF. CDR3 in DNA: TGCAGCGTTGAATTAGCGGGAGAATTAGTGGAAGATGAGCAGTTCTTC.

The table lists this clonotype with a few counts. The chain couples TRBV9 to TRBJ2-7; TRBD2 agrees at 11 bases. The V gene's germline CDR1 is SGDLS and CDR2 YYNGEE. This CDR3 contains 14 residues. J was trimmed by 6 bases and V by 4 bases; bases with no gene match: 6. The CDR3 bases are TGTGCCAGCAGCCTTAGCGGGAGGGATCGCGAGCAGTACTTC. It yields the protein CASSLSGRDREQYF.

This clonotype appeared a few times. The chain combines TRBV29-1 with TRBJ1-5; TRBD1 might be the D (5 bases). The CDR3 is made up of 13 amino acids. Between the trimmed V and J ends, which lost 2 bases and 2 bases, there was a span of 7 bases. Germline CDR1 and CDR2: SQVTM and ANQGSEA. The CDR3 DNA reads TGCAGCGTTGAAAAAGGGGGCAATCAGCCCCAGCATTTT. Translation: CSVEKGGNQPQHF.

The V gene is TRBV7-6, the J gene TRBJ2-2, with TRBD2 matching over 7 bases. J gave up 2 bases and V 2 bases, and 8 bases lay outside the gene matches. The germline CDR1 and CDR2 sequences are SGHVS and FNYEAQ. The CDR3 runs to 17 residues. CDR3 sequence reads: CASSLMPAGANTGELFF. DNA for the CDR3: TGTGCCAGCAGCTTAATGCCGGCGGGAGCCAACACCGGGGAGCTGTTTTTT. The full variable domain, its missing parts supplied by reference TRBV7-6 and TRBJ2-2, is GAGVSQSPRYKVTKRGQDVALRCDPISGHVSLYWYRQALGQGPEFLTYFNYEAQQDKSGLPNDRFSAERPEGSISTLTIQRTEQRDSAMYRCASSLMPAGANTGELFFGEGSRLTVL.

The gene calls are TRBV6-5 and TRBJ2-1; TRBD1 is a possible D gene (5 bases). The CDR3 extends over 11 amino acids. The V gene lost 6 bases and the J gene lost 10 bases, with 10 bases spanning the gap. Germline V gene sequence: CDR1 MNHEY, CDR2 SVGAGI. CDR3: CASSKRGEQFF. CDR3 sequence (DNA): TGTGCCAGCAGCAAAAGGGGCGAGCAGTTCTTC.

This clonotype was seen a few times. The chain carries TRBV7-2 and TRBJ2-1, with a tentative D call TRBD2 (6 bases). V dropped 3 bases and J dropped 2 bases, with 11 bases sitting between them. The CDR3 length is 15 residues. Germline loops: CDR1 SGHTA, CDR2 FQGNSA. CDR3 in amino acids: CASSFRDFTYNEQFF. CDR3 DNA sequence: TGTGCCAGCAGCTTCCGGGACTTCACCTACAATGAGCAGTTCTTC.

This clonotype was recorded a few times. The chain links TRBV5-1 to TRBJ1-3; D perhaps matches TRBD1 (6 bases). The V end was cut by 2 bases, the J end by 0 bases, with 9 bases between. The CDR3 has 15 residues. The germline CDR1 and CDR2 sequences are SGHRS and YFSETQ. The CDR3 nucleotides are TGCGCCAGCAGCTTTGGGGGGGCCTCTGGAAACACCATATATTTT. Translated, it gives CASSFGGASGNTIYF.

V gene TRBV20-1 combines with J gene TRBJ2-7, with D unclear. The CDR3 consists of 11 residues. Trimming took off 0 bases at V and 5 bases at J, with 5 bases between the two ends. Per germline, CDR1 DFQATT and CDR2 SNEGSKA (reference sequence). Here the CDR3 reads CSARDWNEQYF. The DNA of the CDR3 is TGCAGTGCTAGAGATTGGAACGAGCAGTACTTC.

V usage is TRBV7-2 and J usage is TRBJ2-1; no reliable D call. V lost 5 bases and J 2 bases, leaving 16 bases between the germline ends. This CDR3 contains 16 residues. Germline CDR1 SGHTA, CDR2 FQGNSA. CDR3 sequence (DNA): TGTGCCAGCAGCCGCCGAGCACTGCCACCCTACAATGAGCAGTTCTTC. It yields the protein CASSRRALPPYNEQFF.

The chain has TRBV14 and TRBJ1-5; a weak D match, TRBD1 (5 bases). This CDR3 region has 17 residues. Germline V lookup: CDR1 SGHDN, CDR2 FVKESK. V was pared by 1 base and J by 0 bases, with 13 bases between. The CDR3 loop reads CASSQAGPEDSNQPQHF. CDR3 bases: TGTGCCAGCAGCCAAGCAGGGCCTGAGGATAGCAATCAGCCCCAGCATTTT.

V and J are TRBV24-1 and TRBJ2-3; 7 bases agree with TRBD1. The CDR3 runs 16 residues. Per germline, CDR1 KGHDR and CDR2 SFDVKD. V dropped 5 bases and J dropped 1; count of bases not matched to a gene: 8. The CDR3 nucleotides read TGTGCCACCAGTGGTCCCAGGGGGTCTGGCACAGATACGCAGTATTTT. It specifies CATSGPRGSGTDTQYF.

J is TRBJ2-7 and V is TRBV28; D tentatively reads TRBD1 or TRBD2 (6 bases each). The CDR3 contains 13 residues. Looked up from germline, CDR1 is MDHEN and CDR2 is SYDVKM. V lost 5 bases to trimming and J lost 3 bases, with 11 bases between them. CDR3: CASSPRGHYEQYF. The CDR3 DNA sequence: TGTGCCAGCAGTCCCCGGGGGCACTACGAGCAGTACTTC.

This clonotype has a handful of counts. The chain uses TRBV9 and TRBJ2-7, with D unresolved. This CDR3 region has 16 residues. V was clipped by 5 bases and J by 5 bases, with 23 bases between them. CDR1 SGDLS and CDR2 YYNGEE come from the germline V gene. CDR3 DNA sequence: TGTGCCAGCAGTCATAACGCTCGGGCAGGCCTCCACGAGCAGTACTTC. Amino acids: CASSHNARAGLHEQYF.

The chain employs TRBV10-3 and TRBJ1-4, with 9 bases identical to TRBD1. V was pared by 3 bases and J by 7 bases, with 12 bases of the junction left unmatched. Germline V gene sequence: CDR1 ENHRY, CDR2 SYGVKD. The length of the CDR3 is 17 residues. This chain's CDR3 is CAISDWTGVEGREKLFF. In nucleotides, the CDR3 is TGTGCCATCAGTGACTGGACAGGGGTGGAGGGCCGTGAAAAACTGTTTTTT.

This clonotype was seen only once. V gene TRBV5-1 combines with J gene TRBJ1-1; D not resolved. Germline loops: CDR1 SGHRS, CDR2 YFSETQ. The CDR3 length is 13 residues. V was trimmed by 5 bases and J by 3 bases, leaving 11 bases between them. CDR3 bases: TGCGCCAGCAGGCCTAATAGAGACACTGAAGCTTTCTTT. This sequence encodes CASRPNRDTEAFF.